Each of the 14 T cell receptor beta chains below was sequenced from the same sample in a study of blood T cell repertoires in COVID-19. Clones were sequenced by immunoSEQ multiplex PCR, and TCRdb holds only the in-frame ones, with some missing. The repertoire holds roughly 230,000 clones, with 70% to 90% as singletons. The sequenced material came from peripheral blood. These receptor sequences come from a middle-aged man with COVID-19, enrolled during active disease.

The chain couples TRBV29-1 to TRBJ2-3; TRBD2 might be the D (6 bases). The germline gives CDR1 SQVTM, CDR2 ANQGSEA. Trimming left V 6 bases short and J 6 bases short, with 16 bases between. This CDR3 spans 13 amino acids. The CDR3: CSVAWTGGDTQYF. CDR3 nucleotides: TGCAGCGTAGCCTGGACTGGGGGGGATACGCAGTATTTT.

The J gene is TRBJ1-4, the V gene TRBV25-1; D not resolved. The CDR3 totals 13 residues. The V end was cut by 6 bases, the J end by 8 bases, with 13 bases between. The germline V gene has CDR1 MGHDK and CDR2 SYGVNS. The CDR3 sequence is CASRPGIREKLFF. In DNA, the CDR3 is TGTGCCAGCAGGCCCGGGATCAGGGAAAAACTGTTTTTT. Together with reference TRBV25-1 and TRBJ1-4, the CDR3 gives the full variable domain: EADIYQTPRYLVIGTGKKITLECSQTMGHDKMYWYQQDPGMELHLIHYSYGVNSTEKGDLSSESTVSRIRTEHFPLTLESARPSHTSQYLCASRPGIREKLFFGSGTQLSVL.

The rearrangement joins TRBV7-8 to TRBJ1-5, with 10 bases that match TRBD1. The CDR3 covers 17 residues. V was pared by 1 base and J by 4 bases, with 7 bases of the junction left unmatched. Germline assignment: CDR1 SGHVS and CDR2 FQNEAQ. In nucleotides, the CDR3 is TGTGCCAGCAGCTTAGGAGGGACAGGGGCTCCAAATCAGCCCCAGCATTTT. Translating gives CASSLGGTGAPNQPQHF.

The chain uses TRBV19 and TRBJ1-1, with 8 bases lining up with TRBD1. The germline V gene encodes CDR1 LNHDA and CDR2 SQIVND (reference sequence). V was clipped by 3 bases and J by 4 bases; unmatched bases: 13. The CDR3 has 17 amino acids. CDR3 in DNA: TGTGCCAGTAGTATCCCCGGACAGGGCCGTATAGGCACTGAAGCTTTCTTT. It codes for CASSIPGQGRIGTEAFF.

The chain is built from TRBV5-1 and TRBJ1-4, with TRBD1 as a possible D gene (6 bases). The ends were cut back, 5 bases at V and 13 bases at J, with 15 bases in the middle. CDR1 is SGHRS, CDR2 YFSETQ, per germline. The CDR3 covers 12 residues. The CDR3 spells CASSRDNVGLFF. The CDR3, as DNA: TGCGCCAGCAGTCGGGACAATGTTGGACTGTTTTTT.

This chain links TRBV20-1 with TRBJ1-1; no firm D call. The V end lost 3 bases, the J end lost 10 bases, and 15 bases lay between the germline ends. The CDR3 runs 12 residues. Germline loops: CDR1 DFQATT, CDR2 SNEGSKA (reference sequence). The CDR3, as DNA: TGCAGTGCTAGTTCCCAGACTGATGGAGCTTTCTTT. Protein: CSASSQTDGAFF.

V usage is TRBV6-5 and J usage is TRBJ1-3; possibly TRBD1 for D (6 bases). Germline CDR1 and CDR2: MNHEY and SVGAGI. The germline V and J ends were trimmed by 7 bases and 0 bases, with 13 bases remaining between them. This CDR3 is built from 15 residues. The CDR3 protein is CASTQRTVSGNTIYF. CDR3 DNA: TGTGCCAGCACTCAAAGGACAGTCTCTGGAAACACCATATATTTT.

The sample holds one count of this clone. CDR3 DNA: TGTGCCAGCAGTTTATCACAGAGTCACTCTGGAAACACCATATATTTT. Protein: CASSLSQSHSGNTIYF. The chain uses TRBV27 and TRBJ1-3; D gene uncertain. V was shortened by 0 bases and J by 0 bases, with 9 bases between the two germline ends. The CDR3 runs to 16 residues. CDR1 MNHEY and CDR2 SMNVEV come from the germline V gene (reference sequence).

The chain has TRBV5-1 and TRBJ2-2; 8 bases align to TRBD1. CDR3 length: 17 amino acids. J gave up 1 base and V 4 bases, and 9 bases lay outside the gene matches. The germline V gene has CDR1 SGHRS and CDR2 YFSETQ. CDR3 sequence: CASSLRTGTGNTGELFF. The CDR3, as DNA: TGCGCCAGCAGCCTACGAACCGGGACAGGGAACACCGGGGAGCTGTTTTTT.

The gene calls are TRBV7-6 and TRBJ2-7; the match to TRBD2 covers 12 bases. Per germline, CDR1 SGHVS and CDR2 FNYEAQ. J was trimmed by 3 bases and V by 1 base; bases with no gene match: 10. The length of the CDR3 is 18 residues. The CDR3 DNA reads as TGTGCCAGCAGCTTAGGAGGGACTAGCGGGTTGAACCTCTACGAGCAGTACTTC. Protein: CASSLGGTSGLNLYEQYF. Based on the CDR3 plus reference TRBV7-6 and TRBJ2-7, the full variable domain is GAGVSQSPRYKVTKRGQDVALRCDPISGHVSLYWYRQALGQGPEFLTYFNYEAQQDKSGLPNDRFSAERPEGSISTLTIQRTEQRDSAMYRCASSLGGTSGLNLYEQYFGPGTRLTVT.

This clone was counted a single time. The CDR3 DNA follows: TGTGCCAGTAGTTCCACTAGCGGGGGATCAAATACGCAGTATTTT. It encodes CASSSTSGGSNTQYF. J is TRBJ2-3 and V is TRBV19; 11 bases match TRBD2. This CDR3 is 15 amino acids long. The V gene's germline CDR1 is LNHDA and CDR2 SQIVND (reference sequence). With V trimmed by 5 bases and J by 7 bases, 8 bases remained unmatched. Supplemented by reference TRBV19 and TRBJ2-3, the full variable domain reads DGGITQSPKYLFRKEGQNVTLSCEQNLNHDAMYWYRQDPGQGLRLIYYSQIVNDFQKGDIAEGYSVSREKKESFPLTVTSAQKNPTAFYLCASSSTSGGSNTQYFGPGTRLTVL.

This chain connects TRBV6-5 to TRBJ2-5; a weak D match, TRBD2 (5 bases). The CDR3 sequence is 15 residues long. Trimming removed 8 bases at V and 5 bases at J, with 21 bases between. The germline V gene encodes CDR1 MNHEY and CDR2 SVGAGI. CDR3 coding DNA: TGTGCCAGCGCTCGTTTGATGGCCAGGAGGGAGACCCAGTACTTC. It yields the protein CASARLMARRETQYF.

The table lists this clone with a count of one. The chain employs TRBV19 and TRBJ2-1; 12 nucleotides line up with TRBD2. J gave up 16 bases and V 1 base, and 5 bases lay outside the gene matches. Looked up from germline, CDR1 is LNHDA and CDR2 is SQIVND (reference sequence). This CDR3 is built from 13 residues. The CDR3 DNA is TGTGCCAGTAGTATAGGACTAGCGGGGGAAGGATTCTTC. It codes for CASSIGLAGEGFF.

This sequence joins TRBV15 and TRBJ1-4; the D gene is possibly TRBD1 (5 bases). The CDR3 totals 15 residues. Trimming removed 0 bases at V and 7 bases at J, with 12 bases between. CDR1 and CDR2 (germline): LNHNV, YYDKDF (reference sequence). This CDR3 is CATSRDRARGEKLFF. The CDR3, as DNA: TGTGCCACCAGCAGAGATCGAGCAAGGGGTGAAAAACTGTTTTTT.